The present T cell receptor beta chain was sequenced within a study of identical twins. Addition of a universal primer site occurred through template switching, and cDNA carried unique molecular identifiers. TCRdb re-called the 5' RACE reads through MiXCR, storing one row per CDR3 protein. The sample records about 920,000 distinct CDR3 sequences, around an eighth being singletons. The CDR3 length is 12 residues. The germline V gene encodes CDR1 MNHNS and CDR2 SASEGT. Healthy Caucasians supplied all donations. With respect to this clonotype: The junction shows a germline mismatch at one end, possibly a read error.

The data also belong to a second study, concerning yellow fever vaccine responses in identical twins.

The sample was PBMCs. The chain combines TRBV6-1 with TRBJ1-2, with a tentative D call TRBD1 (6 bases). The receptor was isolated from a woman aged 18-29 years in good health. CDR3 region: CAMHTGIGHYTF. The DNA of the CDR3 is TGCGCCATGCACACAGGGATTGGGCACTACACCTTC.